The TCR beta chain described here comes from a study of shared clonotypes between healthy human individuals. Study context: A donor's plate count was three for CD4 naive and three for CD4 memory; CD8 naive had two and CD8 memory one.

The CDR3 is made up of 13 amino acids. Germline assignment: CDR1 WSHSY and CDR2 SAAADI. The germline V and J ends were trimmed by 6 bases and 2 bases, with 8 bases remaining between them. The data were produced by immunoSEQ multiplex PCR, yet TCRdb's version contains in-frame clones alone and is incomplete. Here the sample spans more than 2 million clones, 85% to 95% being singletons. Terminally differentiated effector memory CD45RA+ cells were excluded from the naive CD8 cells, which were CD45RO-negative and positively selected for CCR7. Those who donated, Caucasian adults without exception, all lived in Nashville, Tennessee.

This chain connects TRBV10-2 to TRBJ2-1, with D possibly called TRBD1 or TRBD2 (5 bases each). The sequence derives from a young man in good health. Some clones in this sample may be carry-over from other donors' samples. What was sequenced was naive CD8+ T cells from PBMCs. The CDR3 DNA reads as TGCGCCAGCAGGGGACCTACCTACAATGAGCAGTTCTTC. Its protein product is CASRGPTYNEQFF.